The rows below give T cell receptor beta chains drawn from one sample of a study of CD8 T cells in Susac syndrome. TCRdb reprocessed the immunoSEQ multiplex PCR reads with MiXCR, giving one entry per CDR3 protein. The table shows about 100,000 distinct CDR3 sequences, with 95% occurring only once. Material: CD8+ T cells from PBMCs. The receptors come from a human donor with Susac syndrome. Both conserved end residues are part of each CDR3.

>15|TRBV5-4|TRBJ2-7
CASSRTAGSRNEQYF
>14|TRBV2|TRBJ1-4
CASGKTGKGEKLFF
>11|TRBV7-9|TRBJ1-1
CASSFDGEAFF
>14|TRBV20-1|TRBJ2-7
CSAEPGDQPAKQYF
>15|TRBV25-1|TRBJ2-5
CASSAPTGQGETQYF
>13|TRBV5-4|TRBJ1-2
CASSLDRGYGYTF
>15|TRBV3-1|TRBJ2-7
CASSQDLGSSYEQYF
>14|TRBV3-1|TRBJ2-5
CASSQAGASVIQYF
>12|TRBV2|TRBJ2-1
CARSELDNEQFF
>15|TRBV7-8|TRBJ2-5
CASSLVGGLQETQYF
>12|TRBV3-1|TRBJ2-5
CASSRDVETQYF
>16|TRBV18|TRBJ1-2
CASSPQWGEYWYGYTF
>13|TRBV7-3|TRBJ1-1
CASSPRVGAEAFF
>15|TRBV2|TRBJ1-2
CASSELGQGNYGYTF
>13|TRBV27|TRBJ1-2
CASSPSTGLGYTF
>12|TRBV2|TRBJ2-7
CASCGGSYEQYF
>16|TRBV11-2|TRBJ1-2
CASSLGGTGMSYGYTF
>13|TRBV29-1|TRBJ1-2
CSVEEGAGYGYTF
>15|TRBV6-5|TRBJ2-6
CASWTEHSGANVLTF
>14|TRBV12-3/TRBV12-4|TRBJ2-1
CASSLKAGAHEQFF
>12|TRBV12-3/TRBV12-4|TRBJ2-2
CASTIQPGELFF
>17|TRBV12-3/TRBV12-4|TRBJ2-6
CASSSGQGRSGANVLTF
>16|TRBV7-2|TRBJ2-3
CASSLRLAGGTDTQYF
>11|TRBV12-3/TRBV12-4|TRBJ2-5
CASSLKETQYF
>17|TRBV11-1|TRBJ2-1
CASSLVLAPSSYNEQFF
>13|TRBV4-1|TRBJ2-5
CASSLTRVETQYF
>18|TRBV27|TRBJ2-3
CASSPEAPSVAGVDTQYF
>14|TRBV29-1|TRBJ1-2
CSDLTAGTLYGYTF
>14|TRBV2|TRBJ2-5
CASSPQLAQETQYF
>14|TRBV24-1|TRBJ1-5
CATHRQGGNQPQHF
>13|TRBV20-1|TRBJ2-5
CSARESSRETQYF
>15|TRBV19|TRBJ1-1
CASRAGTGMNTEAFF
>13|TRBV29-1|TRBJ2-7
CSVGFFETYEQYF
>13|TRBV9|TRBJ2-5
CASSVVSQETQYF
>17|TRBV25-1|TRBJ1-3
CASSNPGSRFSGNTIYF
>15|TRBV12-3/TRBV12-4|TRBJ2-6
CASSLRSSGANVLTF
>12|TRBV27|TRBJ2-7
CASSDSSYEQYF
>15|TRBV23-1|TRBJ1-1
CASSQSSRGDTEAFF
>15|TRBV9|TRBJ1-4
CASSVEGHSNEKLFF
>16|TRBV4-1|TRBJ2-1
CASSQTSGTSYNEQFF
>11|TRBV29-1|TRBJ2-1
CSVEEYGEQFF
>13|TRBV3-1|TRBJ1-1
CASKERPNTEAFF
>16|TRBV24-1|TRBJ2-1
CATSGSGGGLYNEQFF
>14|TRBV9|TRBJ2-5
CASSVIGGRETQYF
>14|TRBV11-2|TRBJ2-4
CASSSGSAKNIQYF
>13|TRBV18|TRBJ2-3
CASSPGQGETQYF
>14|TRBV11-2|TRBJ2-3
CASSSGSGADTQYF
>13|TRBV29-1|TRBJ2-1
CSGGQGSYNEQFF
>16|TRBV3-1|TRBJ2-1
CASSRKKGLAGYGLFF
>15|TRBV5-4|TRBJ2-6
CASTQGRSGANVLTF
>14|TRBV27|TRBJ2-3
CASIPGGERDTQYF
>12|TRBV25-1|TRBJ1-1
CASSEFGTEAFF
>12|TRBV23-1|TRBJ1-5
CASSQSKRPQHF
>13|TRBV29-1|TRBJ1-2
CSVGLPGGYGYTF
>14|TRBV12-3/TRBV12-4|TRBJ2-5
CASSLELAGETQYF
>14|TRBV5-1|TRBJ2-7
CASSSWGQSSAQYF
>15|TRBV5-1|TRBJ2-5
CATSIQGAGGETQYF
>15|TRBV18|TRBJ1-2
CASSPPREPNYGYTF
>12|TRBV4-2|TRBJ1-1
CASSQDWEGAFF